This T cell receptor (beta chain) was documented in a study of T cell responses to AZD1222 COVID-19 vaccine. On this clone itself: At one end the junction does not follow the germline gene, possibly because of a read error.

The table came from immunoSEQ multiplex PCR; TCRdb's copy has only in-frame clones and leaves some out. The data hold about 130,000 clones, with 70% to 90% observed a single time. Germline V lookup: CDR1 MNHNS, CDR2 SASEGT. This CDR3 is 11 amino acids long. This sequence was found in an adult in good health. The chain uses TRBV6-1 and TRBJ1-4; no clear D. The sample was peripheral blood, taken on day 0 of AZD1222 vaccination. CDR3 loop: CASSEEAGRSF. In DNA, the CDR3 is TGTGCCAGCAGCGAAGAGGCGGGCCGGAGTTTT.